The clone carrying this T cell receptor (beta chain) was observed once. This sample stems from a study of blood T cell repertoires in COVID-19. Study-level background: PBMCs, B-cell-depleted T cells, or T cells were the source of the cDNA or gDNA that made up the material.

Per the original data handling: Amplification of reference gene primers was used by the study to estimate nucleated cell counts. The repertoire was sequenced with immunoSEQ multiplex PCR; TCRdb's copy has only in-frame clones and lacks some. The DNA gave D and trimming, while V, J and clone size come from that table. Among roughly 360,000 clones listed, over 80% were seen once. The study assigned cohorts using participant-reported clinical history. V was clipped by 0 bases and J by 1 base, with 7 bases between them. This CDR3 is 15 amino acids long. The V gene's germline CDR1 is SGDLS and CDR2 YYNGEE.

The receptor's source is a woman aged 45-65 years who had recovered from COVID-19. Sequencing was carried out using PBMCs or T cells enriched from blood (not recorded which). This chain links TRBV9 with TRBJ2-2; D gene uncertain. The CDR3 reads CASSVEPKNTGELFF. The CDR3 DNA reads TGTGCCAGCAGCGTAGAGCCCAAGAACACCGGGGAGCTGTTTTTT.